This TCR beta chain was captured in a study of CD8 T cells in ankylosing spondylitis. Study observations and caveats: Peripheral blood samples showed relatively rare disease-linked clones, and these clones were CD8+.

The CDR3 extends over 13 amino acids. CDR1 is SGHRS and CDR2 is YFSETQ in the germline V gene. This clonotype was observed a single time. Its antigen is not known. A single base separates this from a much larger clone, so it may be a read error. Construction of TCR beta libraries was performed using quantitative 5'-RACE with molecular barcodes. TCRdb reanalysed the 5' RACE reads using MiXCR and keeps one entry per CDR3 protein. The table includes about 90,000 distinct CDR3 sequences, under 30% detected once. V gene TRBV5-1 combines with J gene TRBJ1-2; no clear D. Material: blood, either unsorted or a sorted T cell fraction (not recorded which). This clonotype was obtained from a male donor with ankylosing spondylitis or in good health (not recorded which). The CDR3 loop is CASSFGRDYGDTF. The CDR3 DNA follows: TGCGCCAGCAGCTTCGGCAGAGACTATGGCGACACCTTC. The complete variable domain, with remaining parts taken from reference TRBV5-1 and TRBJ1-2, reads KAGVTQTPRYLIKTRGQQVTLSCSPISGHRSVSWYQQTPGQGLQFLFEYFSETQRNKGNFPGRFSGRQFSNSRSEMNVSTLELGDSALYLCASSFGRDYGDTFGSGTRLTVV.